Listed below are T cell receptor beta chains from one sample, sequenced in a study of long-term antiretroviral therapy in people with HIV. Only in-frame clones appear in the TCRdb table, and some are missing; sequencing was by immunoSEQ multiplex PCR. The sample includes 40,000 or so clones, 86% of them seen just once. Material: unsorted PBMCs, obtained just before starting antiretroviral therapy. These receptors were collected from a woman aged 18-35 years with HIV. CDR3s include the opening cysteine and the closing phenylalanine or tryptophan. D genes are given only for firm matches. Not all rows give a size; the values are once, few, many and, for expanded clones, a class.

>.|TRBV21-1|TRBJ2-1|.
CVTVELADRCGENEQFF
TGTGTCACGGTGGAACTAGCGGATAGGTGTGGTGAGAATGAGCAGTTCTTC
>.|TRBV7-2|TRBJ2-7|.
CASSFIGYEQYF
TGTGCCAGCAGCTTTATAGGCTACGAGCAGTACTTC
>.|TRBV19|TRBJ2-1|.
CASRTGPTPFF
TGTGCCAGTAGGACAGGCCCCACCCCGTTCTTC
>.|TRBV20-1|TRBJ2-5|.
CSATRGETQYF
TGCAGTGCGACCAGAGGAGAGACCCAGTACTTC
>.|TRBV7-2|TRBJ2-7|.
CASSPNKGEQYF
TGTGCCAGCAGCCCTAACAAGGGCGAGCAGTACTTC
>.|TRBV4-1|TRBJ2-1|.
CASSQTGTEGPLLGNEQFF
TGCGCCAGCAGTCAGACCGGGACCGAGGGACCCTTACTTGGCAATGAGCAGTTCTTC
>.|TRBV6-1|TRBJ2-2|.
CASSAPRLNTGELFF
TGTGCCAGCAGTGCCCCCAGGTTGAACACCGGGGAGCTGTTTTTT
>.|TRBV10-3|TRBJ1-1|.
CAISEAANTEAFF
TGTGCCATCAGTGAGGCAGCGAACACTGAAGCTTTCTTT
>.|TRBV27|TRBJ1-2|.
CASSSQDRDGYTF
TGTGCCAGCAGTTCCCAGGACCGGGATGGCTACACCTTC
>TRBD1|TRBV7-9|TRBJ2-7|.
CASSASMTGAPSYEQYF
TGTGCCAGCAGCGCCTCGATGACAGGGGCACCGTCCTACGAGCAGTACTTC
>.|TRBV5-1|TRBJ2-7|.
CASSLGADLYEQYF
TGCGCCAGCAGCTTGGGGGCAGACCTCTACGAGCAGTACTTC
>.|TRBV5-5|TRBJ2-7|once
CASSLEGSGTYEQYF
TGTGCCAGCAGCTTGGAGGGTTCAGGGACCTACGAGCAGTACTTC
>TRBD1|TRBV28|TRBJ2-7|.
CAGGQRPFGEQYF
TGTGCCGGGGGACAGAGACCTTTTGGAGAGCAGTACTTC
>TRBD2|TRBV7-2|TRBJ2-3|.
CASSLNRLAAHTDTQYF
TGTGCCAGCAGCTTGAACCGGCTAGCGGCCCACACAGATACGCAGTATTTT
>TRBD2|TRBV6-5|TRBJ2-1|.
CASSRLAGYNEQFF
TGTGCCAGCAGTCGACTAGCGGGTTACAATGAGCAGTTCTTC
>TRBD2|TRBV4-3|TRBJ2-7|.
CASSPGTTPLGDEQYF
TGCGCCAGCAGCCCGGGGACTACCCCCTTGGGAGACGAGCAGTACTTC
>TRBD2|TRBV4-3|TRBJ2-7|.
CASSQAGISGSHEQYF
TGCGCCAGCAGCCAAGCCGGGATTAGCGGGAGCCACGAGCAGTACTTC
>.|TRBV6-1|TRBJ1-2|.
CASTLEVQGGGYTF
TGTGCCAGCACTTTAGAAGTACAGGGAGGTGGCTACACCTTC
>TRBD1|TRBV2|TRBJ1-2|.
CASSPPGQTNYGYTF
TGTGCCAGCAGTCCCCCGGGACAGACTAACTATGGCTACACCTTC
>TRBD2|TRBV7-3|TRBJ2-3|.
CASSLTSGLTDTQYF
TGTGCCAGCAGCCTCACTAGCGGCCTCACAGATACGCAGTATTTT
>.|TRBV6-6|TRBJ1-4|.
CASSTGQHNEKLFF
TGTGCCAGCAGTACTGGACAACATAATGAAAAACTGTTTTTT
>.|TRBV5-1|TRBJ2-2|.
CASSQDRNTGELFF
TGCGCCAGCAGCCAAGACAGGAACACCGGGGAGCTGTTTTTT
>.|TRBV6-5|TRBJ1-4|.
CASIDSRDYSKTVF
TGTGCCAGCATCGACAGCCGGGACTATTCGAAAACTGTTTTT
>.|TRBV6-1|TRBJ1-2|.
CASSETGLGTYGYTF
TGTGCCAGCAGTGAAACAGGGCTCGGCACTTATGGCTACACCTTC
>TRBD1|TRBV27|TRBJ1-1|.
CASSFYRSDRGFSEAFF
TGTGCCAGCAGTTTCTACAGGTCAGACAGGGGGTTCTCTGAAGCTTTCTTT
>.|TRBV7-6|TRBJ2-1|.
CASSLTGTINEQFF
TGTGCCAGCAGCCTCACCGGGACGATCAATGAGCAGTTCTTC
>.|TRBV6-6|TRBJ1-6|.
CASSYSGSDSPLHF
TGTGCCAGCAGTTATTCCGGTTCGGATTCACCCCTCCACTTT
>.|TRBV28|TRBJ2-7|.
CACRRGPREQYF
TGTGCCTGCCGGAGGGGGCCGCGGGAGCAGTACTTC
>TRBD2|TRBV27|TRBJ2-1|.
CASKGLAGNNEQFF
TGTGCCAGCAAGGGACTAGCGGGGAACAATGAGCAGTTCTTC
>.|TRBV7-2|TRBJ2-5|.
CASSRVGGQETQYF
TGTGCCAGCAGCCGAGTCGGTGGGCAAGAGACCCAGTACTTC
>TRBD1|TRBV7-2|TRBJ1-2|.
CASSAGTGNYGYTF
TGTGCCAGCAGCGCCGGGACAGGGAACTATGGCTACACCTTC
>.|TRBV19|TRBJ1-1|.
CASSITGRPEAFF
TGTGCCAGTAGTATAACAGGGAGGCCTGAAGCTTTCTTT
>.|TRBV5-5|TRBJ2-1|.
CASSFVLAREQFF
TGTGCCAGCAGCTTCGTCCTAGCTCGTGAGCAGTTCTTC
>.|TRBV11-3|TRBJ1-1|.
CASSLEGENTEAFF
TGTGCCAGCAGCTTAGAAGGGGAGAACACTGAAGCTTTCTTT
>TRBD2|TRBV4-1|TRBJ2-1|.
CASSQRPVAGGMVDNEQFF
TGCGCCAGCAGCCAGAGACCCGTAGCGGGAGGGATGGTAGACAATGAGCAGTTCTTC
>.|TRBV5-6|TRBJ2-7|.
CASSRINEQYF
TGTGCCAGCAGCCGAATCAACGAGCAGTACTTC
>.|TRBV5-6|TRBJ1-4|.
CASSIQTLRGEKLFF
TGTGCCAGCAGCATACAGACCCTCAGGGGTGAAAAACTGTTTTTT